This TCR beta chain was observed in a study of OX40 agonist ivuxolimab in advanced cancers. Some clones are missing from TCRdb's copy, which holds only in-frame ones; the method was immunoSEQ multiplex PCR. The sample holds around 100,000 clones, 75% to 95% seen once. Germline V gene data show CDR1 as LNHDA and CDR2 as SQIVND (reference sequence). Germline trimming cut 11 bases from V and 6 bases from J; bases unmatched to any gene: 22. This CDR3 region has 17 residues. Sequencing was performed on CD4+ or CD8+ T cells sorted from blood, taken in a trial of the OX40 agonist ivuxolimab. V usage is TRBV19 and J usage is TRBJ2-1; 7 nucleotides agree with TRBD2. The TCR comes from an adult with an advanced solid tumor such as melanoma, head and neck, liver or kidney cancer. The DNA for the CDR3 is TGTGCCCCAAACGAAGCCGTGCAGCGGGATCTCCGCAATGAGCAGTTCTTC. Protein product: CAPNEAVQRDLRNEQFF.